These T cell receptor beta chains were read from a single sample in a study of shared clonotypes between healthy human individuals. Here immunoSEQ multiplex PCR was the method, and the copy in TCRdb shows in-frame clones only, minus some. Of about 460,000 clones listed, roughly three quarters are singletons. Sample: PBMCs. The receptors were sampled from a woman aged 35 to 49 in good health. Some clones in this sample may be carry-over from other donors' samples. The CDR3 runs from the conserved cysteine through the conserved F or W. D genes are given only for firm matches. Not all rows give a size; the values are once, few, many and, for expanded clones, a class.

.	TRBV6-6	TRBJ2-7	11	.	TGTGCCAGCAGCGTACGGGGCGAGCAGTACTTC	CASSVRGEQYF
.	TRBV10-2	TRBJ2-5	13	.	TGCGCCAGCAGTGGGACAGCCCGGGAGACCCAGTACTTC	CASSGTARETQYF
few	TRBV5-1	TRBJ1-2	17	.	TGCGCCAGCAGCTTGGAGGGGACCGGGGGCACATCATATGGCTACACCTTC	CASSLEGTGGTSYGYTF
once	TRBV27	TRBJ2-3	14	.	TGTGCCAGCAGTTTCACCGCGGGCACAGATACGCAGTATTTT	CASSFTAGTDTQYF
.	TRBV28	TRBJ1-2	15	.	TGTGCCAGCAGTTTGGACGGACCAGCTAACTATGGCTACACCTTC	CASSLDGPANYGYTF
once	TRBV2	TRBJ2-7	15	.	TGTGCCAGCAGTGAAGATGTGGTACCCCCCTACGAGCAGTACTTC	CASSEDVVPPYEQYF
.	TRBV29-1	TRBJ2-7	19	TRBD1	TGCAGCGTTGAAGTCCACGTTGTCGGACAGGGGGCGAGTATCGACGAGCAGTACTTC	CSVEVHVVGQGASIDEQYF
.	TRBV11-2	TRBJ2-5	13	TRBD1	TGTGCCAGCAGCCGGGACAGGCAAGAGACCCAGTACTTC	CASSRDRQETQYF
.	TRBV7-9	TRBJ2-7	14	.	TGTGCCAGCAGCGCCGGGGGGCTCACCGGCGAGCAGTACTTC	CASSAGGLTGEQYF
.	TRBV15	TRBJ2-2	15	.	TGTGCCACCAGCAGAGGCGGGACCAGCTCTTCTCAACTGTTTTTT	CATSRGGTSSSQLFF
.	TRBV5-1	TRBJ2-2	16	.	TGCGCCAGCAGCTTGGCACGGGGGCGATACACCGGGGAGCTGTTTTTT	CASSLARGRYTGELFF
once	TRBV5-4	TRBJ2-7	14	TRBD2	TGTGCCAGCAGCTCGGCTAGCGGGAGTTACGAGCAGTACTTC	CASSSASGSYEQYF
.	TRBV5-1	TRBJ2-7	16	TRBD2	TGCGCCAGCAGCTTGGTAGCTAGCGGGACTTCTCGCGAGCAGTACTTC	CASSLVASGTSREQYF
.	TRBV10-3	TRBJ1-1	16	.	TGTGCCATCAAAGACAGTCTTCAATTTCGGAACACTGAAGCTTTCTTT	CAIKDSLQFRNTEAFF
.	TRBV11-2	TRBJ1-5	16	TRBD1	TGTGCCAGCATCGCAGCCCCGACAGGGCCAAATCAGCCCCAGCATTTT	CASIAAPTGPNQPQHF
.	TRBV5-6	TRBJ2-7	12	.	TGTGCCAGCAGCTTGGCGGGGATCGAGCAGTACTTC	CASSLAGIEQYF
.	TRBV12-5	TRBJ1-1	14	.	TGTGCTAGTGTCTTCGACAGGCGGACGCTCCTAGCTTTCTTT	CASVFDRRTLLAFF
.	TRBV28	TRBJ1-2	12	.	TGTGCCAGCAGTTTCTTAGAATATGGCTACACCTTC	CASSFLEYGYTF
.	TRBV16	TRBJ2-1	19	.	TGTGCCAGCAGCCAATATGGGTCCCTCCGGGTCCCGGGATACAATGAGCAGTTCTTC	CASSQYGSLRVPGYNEQFF
.	TRBV10-3	TRBJ2-5	14	.	TGTGCCATCAGTGGGAGGGGAGACGTAGGGACCCAGTACTTC	CAISGRGDVGTQYF
many	TRBV7-2	TRBJ2-3	16	TRBD2	TGTGCCAGCAGCCGCCGGGGCGGGGGGAGCACAGATACGCAGTATTTT	CASSRRGGGSTDTQYF
.	TRBV7-2	TRBJ2-7	14	TRBD1	TGTGCCAGCAGCTTAGTGGGACAGACCTACGAGCAGTACTTC	CASSLVGQTYEQYF
.	TRBV7-9	TRBJ2-2	16	.	TGTGCCAGCATCACCGCCGGGACTTGGGGCACCGGGGAGCTGTTTTTT	CASITAGTWGTGELFF
.	TRBV19	TRBJ2-4	13	.	TGTGCCAGTAGTATAGGGACAGCAAACATTCAGTACTTC	CASSIGTANIQYF